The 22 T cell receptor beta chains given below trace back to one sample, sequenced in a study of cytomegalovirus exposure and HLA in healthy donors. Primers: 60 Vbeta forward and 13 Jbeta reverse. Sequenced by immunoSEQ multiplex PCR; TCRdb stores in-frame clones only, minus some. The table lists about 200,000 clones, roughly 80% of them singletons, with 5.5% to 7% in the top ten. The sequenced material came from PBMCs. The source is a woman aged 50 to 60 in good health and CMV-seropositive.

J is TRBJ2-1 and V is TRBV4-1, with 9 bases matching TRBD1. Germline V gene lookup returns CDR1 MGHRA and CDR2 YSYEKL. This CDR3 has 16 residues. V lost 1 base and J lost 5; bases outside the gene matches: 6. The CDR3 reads CASSQGTRDRDNEQFF. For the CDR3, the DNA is TGCGCCAGCAGCCAAGGGACCCGGGACAGGGACAATGAGCAGTTCTTC.

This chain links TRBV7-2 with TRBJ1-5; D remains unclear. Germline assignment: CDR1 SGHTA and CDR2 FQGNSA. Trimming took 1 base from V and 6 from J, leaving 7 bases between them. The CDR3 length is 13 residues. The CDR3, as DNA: TGTGCCAGCAGCTTAGAGGCGGGTCAGCCCCAGCATTTT. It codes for CASSLEAGQPQHF.

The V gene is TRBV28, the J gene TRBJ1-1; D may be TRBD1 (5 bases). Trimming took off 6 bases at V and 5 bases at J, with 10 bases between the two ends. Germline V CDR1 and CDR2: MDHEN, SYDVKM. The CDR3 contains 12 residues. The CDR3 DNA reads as TGTGCCAGCAGAAGGGGCGCGACTGAAGCTTTCTTT. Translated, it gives CASRRGATEAFF.

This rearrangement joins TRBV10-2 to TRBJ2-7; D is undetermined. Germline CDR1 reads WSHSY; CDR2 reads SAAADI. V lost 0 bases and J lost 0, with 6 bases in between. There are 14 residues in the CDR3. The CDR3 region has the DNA TGCGCCAGCAGTGAGTCAAAGAGCTCCTACGAGCAGTACTTC. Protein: CASSESKSSYEQYF.

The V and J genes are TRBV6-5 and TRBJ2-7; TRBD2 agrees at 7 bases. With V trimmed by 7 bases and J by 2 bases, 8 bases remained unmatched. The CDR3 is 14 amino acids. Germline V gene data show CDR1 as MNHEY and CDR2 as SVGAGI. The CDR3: CASTKTSPAYEQYF. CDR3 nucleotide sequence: TGTGCCAGCACCAAGACTAGCCCAGCCTACGAGCAGTACTTC.

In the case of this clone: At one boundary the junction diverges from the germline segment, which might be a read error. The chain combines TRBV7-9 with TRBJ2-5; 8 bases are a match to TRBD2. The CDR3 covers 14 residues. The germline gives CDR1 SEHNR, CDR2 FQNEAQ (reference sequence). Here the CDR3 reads CSSSGSGGMETQYF. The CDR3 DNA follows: TGTTCCAGCAGCGGCTCGGGGGGGATGGAGACCCAGTACTTC. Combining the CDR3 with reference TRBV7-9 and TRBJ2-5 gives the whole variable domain DTGVSQNPRHKITKRGQNVTFRCDPISEHNRLYWYRQTLGQGPEFLTYFQNEAQLEKSRLLSDRFSAERPKGSFSTLEIQRTEQGDSAMYLCSSSGSGGMETQYFGPGTRLLVL.

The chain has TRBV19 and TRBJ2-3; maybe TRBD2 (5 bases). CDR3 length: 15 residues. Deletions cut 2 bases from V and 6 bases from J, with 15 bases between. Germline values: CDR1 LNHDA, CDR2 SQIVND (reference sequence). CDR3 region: CASSISGGPGDTQYF. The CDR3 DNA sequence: TGTGCCAGTAGTATATCTGGAGGCCCCGGGGATACGCAGTATTTT. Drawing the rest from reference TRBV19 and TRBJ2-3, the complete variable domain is DGGITQSPKYLFRKEGQNVTLSCEQNLNHDAMYWYRQDPGQGLRLIYYSQIVNDFQKGDIAEGYSVSREKKESFPLTVTSAQKNPTAFYLCASSISGGPGDTQYFGPGTRLTVL.

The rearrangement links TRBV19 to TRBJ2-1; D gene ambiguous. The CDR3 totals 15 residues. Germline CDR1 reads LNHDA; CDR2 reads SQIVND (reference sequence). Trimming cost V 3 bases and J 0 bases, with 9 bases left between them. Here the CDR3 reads CASSMSFTSYNEQFF. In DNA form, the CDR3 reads TGTGCCAGTAGTATGAGCTTCACCTCCTACAATGAGCAGTTCTTC.

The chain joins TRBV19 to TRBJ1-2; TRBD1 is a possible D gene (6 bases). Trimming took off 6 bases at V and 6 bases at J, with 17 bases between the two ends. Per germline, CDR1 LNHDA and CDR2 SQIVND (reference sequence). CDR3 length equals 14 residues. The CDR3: CASRRGGAQDGYTF. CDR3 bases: TGTGCCAGTAGGAGAGGGGGGGCGCAGGATGGCTACACCTTC.

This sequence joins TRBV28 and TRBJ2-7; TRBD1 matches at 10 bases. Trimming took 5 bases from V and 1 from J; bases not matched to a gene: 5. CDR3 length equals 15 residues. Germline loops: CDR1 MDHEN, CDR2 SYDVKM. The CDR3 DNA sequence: TGTGCCAGCAGTGGACAGGGGGGTCGGTCCTACGAGCAGTACTTC. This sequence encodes CASSGQGGRSYEQYF.

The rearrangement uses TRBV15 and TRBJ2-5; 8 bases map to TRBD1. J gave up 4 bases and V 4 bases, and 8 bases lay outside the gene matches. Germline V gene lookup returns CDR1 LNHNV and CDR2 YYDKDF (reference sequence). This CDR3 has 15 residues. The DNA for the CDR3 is TGTGCCACCAGCACTATGGCAGGGGGCAGAGAGACCCAGTACTTC. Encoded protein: CATSTMAGGRETQYF.

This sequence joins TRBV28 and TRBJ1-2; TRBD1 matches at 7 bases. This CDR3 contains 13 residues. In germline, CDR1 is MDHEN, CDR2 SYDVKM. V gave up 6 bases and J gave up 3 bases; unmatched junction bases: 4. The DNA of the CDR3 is TGTGCCAGCAGAACAGGGGTGGACTATGGCTACACCTTC. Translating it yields CASRTGVDYGYTF.

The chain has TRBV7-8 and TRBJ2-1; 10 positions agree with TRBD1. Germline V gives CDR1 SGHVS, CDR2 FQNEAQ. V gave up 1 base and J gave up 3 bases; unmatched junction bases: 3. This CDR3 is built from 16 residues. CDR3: CASSLGGTGVYNEQFF. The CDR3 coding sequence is TGTGCCAGCAGCTTAGGAGGGACAGGGGTCTACAATGAGCAGTTCTTC. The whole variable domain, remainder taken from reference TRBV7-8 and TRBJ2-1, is GAGVSQSPRYKVAKRGQDVALRCDPISGHVSLFWYQQALGQGPEFLTYFQNEAQLDKSGLPSDRFFAERPEGSVSTLKIQRTQQEDSAVYLCASSLGGTGVYNEQFFGPGTRLTVL.

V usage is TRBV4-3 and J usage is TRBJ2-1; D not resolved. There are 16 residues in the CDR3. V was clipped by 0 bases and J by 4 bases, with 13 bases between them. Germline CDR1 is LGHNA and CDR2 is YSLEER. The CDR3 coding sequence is TGCGCCAGCAGCCAAGATCAGAGCATGGAGTACAATGAGCAGTTCTTC. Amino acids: CASSQDQSMEYNEQFF.

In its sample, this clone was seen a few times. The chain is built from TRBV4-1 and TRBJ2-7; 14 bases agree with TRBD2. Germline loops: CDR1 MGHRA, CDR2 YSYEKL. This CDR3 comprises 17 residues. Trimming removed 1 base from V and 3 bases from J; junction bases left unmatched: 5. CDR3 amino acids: CASSQAGTSGSYYEQYF. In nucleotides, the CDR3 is TGCGCCAGCAGCCAAGCCGGGACTAGCGGGAGTTACTACGAGCAGTACTTC.

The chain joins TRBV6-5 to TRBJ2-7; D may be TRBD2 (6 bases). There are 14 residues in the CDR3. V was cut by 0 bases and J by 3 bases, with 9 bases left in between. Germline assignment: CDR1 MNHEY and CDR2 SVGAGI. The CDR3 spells CASSYSGEDYEQYF. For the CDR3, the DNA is TGTGCCAGCAGTTACTCGGGGGAGGACTACGAGCAGTACTTC.

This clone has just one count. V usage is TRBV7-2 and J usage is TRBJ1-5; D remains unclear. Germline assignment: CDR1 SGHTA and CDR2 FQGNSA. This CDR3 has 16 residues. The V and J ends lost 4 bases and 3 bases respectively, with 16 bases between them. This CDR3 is CASSYEEAANNQPQHF. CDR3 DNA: TGTGCCAGCAGCTACGAAGAAGCCGCGAACAATCAGCCCCAGCATTTT.

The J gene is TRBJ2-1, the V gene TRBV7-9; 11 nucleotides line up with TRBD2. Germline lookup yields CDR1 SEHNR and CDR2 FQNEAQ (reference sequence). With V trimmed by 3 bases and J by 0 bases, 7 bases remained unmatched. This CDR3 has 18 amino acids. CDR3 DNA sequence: TGTGCCAGCAGCTTTAGGACTAGCGGGTCTCTCTCCTACAATGAGCAGTTCTTC. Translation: CASSFRTSGSLSYNEQFF.

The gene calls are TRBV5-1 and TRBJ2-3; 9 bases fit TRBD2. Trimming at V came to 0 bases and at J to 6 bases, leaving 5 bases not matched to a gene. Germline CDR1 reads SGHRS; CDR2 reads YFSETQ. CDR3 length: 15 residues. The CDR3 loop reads CASSLASSGTDTQYF. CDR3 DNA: TGCGCCAGCAGCTTGGCGTCTAGCGGGACCGATACGCAGTATTTT. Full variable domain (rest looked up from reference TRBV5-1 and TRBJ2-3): KAGVTQTPRYLIKTRGQQVTLSCSPISGHRSVSWYQQTPGQGLQFLFEYFSETQRNKGNFPGRFSGRQFSNSRSEMNVSTLELGDSALYLCASSLASSGTDTQYFGPGTRLTVL.

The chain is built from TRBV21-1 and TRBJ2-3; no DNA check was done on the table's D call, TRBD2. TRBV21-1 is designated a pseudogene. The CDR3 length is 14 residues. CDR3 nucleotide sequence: TGTGCCAGCAGCAAAGCAGCGGGGATGGACACGCAGTATTTT. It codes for CASSKAAGMDTQYF.

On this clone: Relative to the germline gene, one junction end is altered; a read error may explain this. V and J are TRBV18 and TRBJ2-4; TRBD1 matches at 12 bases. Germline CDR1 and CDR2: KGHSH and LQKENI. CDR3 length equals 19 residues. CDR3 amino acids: CASSPSGTGGAGAKNSQYF. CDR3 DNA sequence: TGTGCCAGCTCACCGTCTGGGACAGGGGGCGCTGGAGCCAAAAACAGTCAGTACTTC.

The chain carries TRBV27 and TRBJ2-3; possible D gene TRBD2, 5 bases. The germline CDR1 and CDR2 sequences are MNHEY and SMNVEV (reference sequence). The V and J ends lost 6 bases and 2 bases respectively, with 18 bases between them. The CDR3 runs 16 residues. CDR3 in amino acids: CASRGSNLRITDTQYF. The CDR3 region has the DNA TGTGCCAGCAGGGGGAGTAACCTCCGAATCACAGATACGCAGTATTTT.